These 12 T cell receptor beta chains originate from one sample sequenced in a study of control samples from healthy donors and cancer patients. The data were produced by immunoSEQ multiplex PCR, yet TCRdb's version contains in-frame clones alone and is incomplete. Among about 130,000 clones, about nine tenths were seen once, and the ten largest hold approximately 2%. The sample comprised blood. These receptor sequences come from a woman between 45 and 60 years old in good health.

The V gene is TRBV15, the J gene TRBJ1-2, with a possible D match to TRBD1 (6 bases). Germline CDR1 is LNHNV and CDR2 is YYDKDF (reference sequence). V lost 1 base and J 6 bases, leaving 9 bases between the germline ends. CDR3 size: 13 residues. The CDR3 loop is CATSRVGGDGYTF. The CDR3 DNA follows: TGTGCCACCAGCAGAGTAGGGGGGGATGGCTACACCTTC.

The chain has TRBV28 and TRBJ1-1; weak D call: TRBD1 (5 bases). This CDR3 comprises 16 residues. V shed 6 bases and J shed 1 base, with 18 bases lying between them. Germline V lookup: CDR1 MDHEN, CDR2 SYDVKM. The CDR3 DNA reads TGTGCCAGCAGCGTGGTAGGGTTGGGGCCGAACACTGAAGCTTTCTTT. Its translation: CASSVVGLGPNTEAFF.

CDR3 residues: CASSLSLLAGEYNEQFF. CDR3 nucleotides: TGTGCCAGCAGTTTATCATTACTAGCGGGAGAATACAATGAGCAGTTCTTC. The V call is TRBV28, the J call TRBJ2-1; TRBD2 matches 11 bases. Germline CDR1 MDHEN, CDR2 SYDVKM. V lost 1 base to trimming and J lost 4 bases; unmatched junction nucleotides: 6. The CDR3 is 17 residues long.

The chain combines TRBV5-4 with TRBJ1-3; tentative D call: TRBD1 (6 bases). Germline-derived CDR1 and CDR2 are SGHNT and YYREEE (reference sequence). V dropped 2 bases and J dropped 6 bases, with 9 bases sitting between them. The CDR3 extends over 13 amino acids. DNA for the CDR3: TGTGCCAGCAGCTTTTACAGGGAAAACACCATATATTTT. It encodes CASSFYRENTIYF.

The gene calls are TRBV7-9 and TRBJ2-7, with TRBD1 matching 10 bases. The CDR3 has 15 amino acids. V shed 1 base, J shed 6 bases, and the junction held 6 bases outside the gene matches. The germline CDR1 and CDR2 sequences are SEHNR and FQNEAQ (reference sequence). CDR3 amino acids: CASSLGGTGVAEQYF. The CDR3 DNA follows: TGTGCCAGCAGCTTAGGTGGGACAGGGGTAGCCGAGCAGTACTTC. Using reference TRBV7-9 and TRBJ2-7 for the parts outside the CDR3, the full variable domain is DTGVSQNPRHKITKRGQNVTFRCDPISEHNRLYWYRQTLGQGPEFLTYFQNEAQLEKSRLLSDRFSAERPKGSFSTLEIQRTEQGDSAMYLCASSLGGTGVAEQYFGPGTRLTVT.

Concerning this clone itself: At the DNA level, this CDR3 is encoded by other sequences in the same sample as well. The V gene is TRBV6-2 or TRBV6-3, the J gene TRBJ1-5; the D gene is possibly TRBD1 (6 bases). The CDR3 has 17 residues. Germline CDR1 and CDR2: MNHEY and SVGEGT. V dropped 3 bases and J dropped 9 bases, with 24 bases sitting between them. The CDR3: CASSYNGGGVGGLPQHF. Written as DNA, the CDR3 is TGTGCCAGCAGTTATAACGGCGGGGGAGTGGGGGGGCTGCCCCAGCATTTT.

The gene calls are TRBV4-2 and TRBJ2-5; maybe TRBD1 (7 bases). The CDR3 totals 16 residues. CDR1 LGHNA and CDR2 YNFKEQ come from the germline V gene. With 1 base removed from V and 2 bases from J, the gap between germline ends came to 14 bases. CDR3 residues: CASSQGRSGGQETQYF. In nucleotides, the CDR3 is TGTGCCAGCAGCCAAGGGCGGTCAGGGGGGCAAGAGACCCAGTACTTC.

This rearrangement joins TRBV3-1 (or the pseudogene TRBV3-2) to TRBJ2-7; a weak D match, TRBD2 (5 bases). CDR1 is LGHDT, CDR2 YNNKEL, per germline (reference sequence). Trimming removed 1 base at V and 0 bases at J, with 10 bases between. CDR3 length: 15 residues. CDR3 nucleotide sequence: TGTGCCAGCAGCCAAGCGGGATTTAGCTCCTACGAGCAGTACTTC. It encodes CASSQAGFSSYEQYF.

V gene TRBV7-9 combines with J gene TRBJ1-1; D unresolved. Germline CDR1 SEHNR, CDR2 FQNEAQ (reference sequence). V lost 5 bases and J 4 bases, leaving 14 bases between the germline ends. CDR3 length: 14 amino acids. In DNA form, the CDR3 reads TGTGCCAGCAGCCCCTGGCGGGCTCTCACTGAAGCTTTCTTT. Its translation: CASSPWRALTEAFF.

The chain uses TRBV5-5 and TRBJ2-7, with 9 bases aligning to TRBD1. CDR1 and CDR2 (germline): SGHKS, YYEKEE (reference sequence). CDR3 length: 18 residues. The V segment lost 4 bases and the J segment 4 bases; nucleotides outside the gene matches: 18. CDR3 sequence: CASSRQFRDRVQGYEQYF. For the CDR3, the DNA is TGTGCCAGCAGCCGACAATTCCGGGACAGGGTTCAAGGGTACGAGCAGTACTTC.

The V call is TRBV2, the J call TRBJ2-3, with 7 bases aligning to TRBD2. The germline gives CDR1 SNHLY, CDR2 FYNNEI. J gave up 0 bases and V 7 bases, and 4 bases lay outside the gene matches. This CDR3 region has 14 residues. CDR3 bases: TGTGCCAGCAAGGGAGGGTATAGCACAGATACGCAGTATTTT. Its translation is CASKGGYSTDTQYF.

The chain uses TRBV28 and TRBJ2-5, with 9 bases that match TRBD1. The germline V gene encodes CDR1 MDHEN and CDR2 SYDVKM. V lost 6 bases, J lost 3 bases, and 5 bases stayed unmatched. The CDR3 is 14 amino acids. The CDR3 is CASRTDRGEETQYF. Here the CDR3 DNA reads TGTGCCAGCAGGACTGACAGGGGGGAAGAGACCCAGTACTTC.